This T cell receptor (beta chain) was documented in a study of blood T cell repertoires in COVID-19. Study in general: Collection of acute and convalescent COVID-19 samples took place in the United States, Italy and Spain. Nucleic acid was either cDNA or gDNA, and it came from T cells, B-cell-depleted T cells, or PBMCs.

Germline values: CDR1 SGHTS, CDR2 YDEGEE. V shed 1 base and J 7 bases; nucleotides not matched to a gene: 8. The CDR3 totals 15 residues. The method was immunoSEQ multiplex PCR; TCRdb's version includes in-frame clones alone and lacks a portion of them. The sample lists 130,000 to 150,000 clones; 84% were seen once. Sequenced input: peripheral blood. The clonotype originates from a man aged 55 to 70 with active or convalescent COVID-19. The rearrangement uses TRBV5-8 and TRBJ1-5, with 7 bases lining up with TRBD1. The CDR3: CASSLNKGAGQPQHF. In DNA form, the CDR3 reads TGTGCCAGCAGCTTGAATAAGGGGGCAGGGCAGCCCCAGCATTTT.